Below, 12 T cell receptor beta chains from the same sample are listed, as sequenced in a study of T cells in women clearing cervical HPV infection. Profiling relied on immunoSEQ multiplex PCR, and the TCRdb table lists in-frame clones only, not all of them. Its listing shows some 40,000 clones. The sequenced sample consisted of blood buffy coat. Receptors were obtained from a woman between 18 and 70 years old with a cervical HPV16 infection that either progressed to CIN3+ or cleared (not recorded which).

Points on this clone: The read stops 3 residues short of the end of the CDR3; the missing end is completed from the germline J gene. The V and J genes are TRBV6-1 and TRBJ1-4; TRBD1 matches 8 bases. V gave up 3 bases and J gave up 8 bases; unmatched junction bases: 11. The CDR3 runs 16 residues. Germline CDR1 is MNHNS and CDR2 is SASEGT. The CDR3 bases that were read are TGTGCCAGCAGTGAGCTCAGGACAGGGTGGAGGGAAAAA. Encoded protein: CASSELRTGWREK. The CDR3 in full is CASSELRTGWREKLFF.

About this clone itself: The read ends 3 residues before the CDR3 terminus; that terminus is restored from the germline J gene. The rearrangement links TRBV7-3 to TRBJ1-2; a possible D gene is TRBD1 (6 bases). Looked up from germline, CDR1 is SGHTA and CDR2 is FQGTGA. The CDR3 consists of 15 residues. The CDR3 is CASSLTSGGTDTYTF. The part of the CDR3 DNA that was read is TGTGCCAGCAGCTTAACTAGCGGGGGCACAGATACC.

Note on this clone: The CDR3 end lies 3 residues beyond the end of the read and is filled in from the germline J gene. V and J are TRBV7-2 and TRBJ2-2; possible D gene TRBD1, 6 bases. The CDR3 totals 14 residues. The germline CDR1 and CDR2 sequences are SGHTA and FQGNSA. V gave up 5 bases and J gave up 5 bases, with 12 bases separating them. The DNA read from the CDR3 is TGTGCCAGCAGCGCCGAGGGGGAGACCGGGGAG. This encodes CASSAEGETGE. The whole CDR3 sequence reads CASSAEGETGELFF.

With regard to this clone: The DNA ends 3 residues before the CDR3 does, and the rest of the CDR3 is filled in from the germline J gene. V is TRBV12-3 or TRBV12-4 and J is TRBJ1-1, with D hard to call. Trimming left V 5 bases short and J 5 bases short, with 15 bases between. This CDR3 region has 14 residues. This CDR3 reads CASSLTAVRTEAFF. The sequenced part of the CDR3 DNA is TGTGCCAGCAGTCTCACAGCTGTGAGGACTGAA.

About this clone itself: The CDR3 end falls 3 residues outside the read, so it is completed with the germline J gene. V is TRBV7-3 and J is TRBJ2-1, with 8 bases identical to TRBD1. CDR1 is SGHTA and CDR2 is FQGTGA in the germline V gene. The CDR3 is 14 residues long. V lost 5 bases, J lost 5 bases, and 5 bases stayed unmatched. The sequenced part of the CDR3 DNA is TGTGCCAGCAGCGAGACAGGGGCGAACAATGAG. Translation gives CASSETGANNE. The CDR3 as a whole reads CASSETGANNEQFF.

As concerns this clone: The read finishes 3 residues shy of the CDR3 end, and the germline J gene is used to complete it. The chain uses TRBV20-1 and TRBJ2-4; perhaps TRBD2 as D (5 bases). The ends were cut back, 0 bases at V and 1 base at J, with 16 bases in the middle. Per the germline V gene, CDR1 is DFQATT and CDR2 is SNEGSKA (reference sequence). The CDR3 spans 17 residues. The DNA read from the CDR3 is TGCAGTGCTAGAGATATCGGACTTCGAAGGGCCAAAAACATT. As protein: CSARDIGLRRAKNI. The full-length CDR3 reads as CSARDIGLRRAKNIQYF.

On this clone: The read stops 3 residues short of the end of the CDR3; the missing end is completed from the germline J gene. V is TRBV5-1 and J is TRBJ2-7; D possibly matches TRBD1 or TRBD2 (5 bases each). V gave up 7 bases and J gave up 3 bases, with 20 bases separating them. Per the germline V gene, CDR1 is SGHRS and CDR2 is YFSETQ. The CDR3 covers 15 residues. This CDR3 is CASGETVILLYEQYF. The covered CDR3 bases are TGCGCCAGCGGGGAGACAGTTATCCTTCTCTACGAG.

About this clone: The DNA ends 3 residues before the CDR3 does, and the rest of the CDR3 is filled in from the germline J gene. This chain uses TRBV19 with TRBJ1-1, with unresolved D. The CDR3 is made up of 16 amino acids. Germline V gives CDR1 LNHDA, CDR2 SQIVND (reference sequence). Trimming cost V 3 bases and J 5 bases, with 19 bases left between them. CDR3 bases read: TGTGCCAGTAGTATTCTAGGAGGCTATCAGAGAACTGAA. Translated, it gives CASSILGGYQRTE. The full CDR3 reads CASSILGGYQRTEAFF.

Considering frequency, this clone is medium-sized. The read halts 3 residues ahead of the CDR3 end, with the missing end drawn from the germline J gene. The chain employs TRBV20-1 and TRBJ1-5; D is ambiguous. Germline V lookup: CDR1 DFQATT, CDR2 SNEGSKA (reference sequence). V gave up 6 bases and J gave up 0 bases, with 12 bases separating them. The CDR3 has 14 amino acids. Partial CDR3 DNA: TGCAGTGCACACGAATTCTCTAGCAATCAGCCC. It is translated as CSAHEFSSNQP. The complete CDR3 protein is CSAHEFSSNQPQHF.

Concerning this clone itself: The read terminates 3 residues before the CDR3 end, so the remaining end is supplied by the germline J gene. The gene calls are TRBV7-2 and TRBJ2-4; 9 nucleotides line up with TRBD2. V gave up 1 base and J gave up 9 bases; unmatched junction bases: 7. Germline V lookup: CDR1 SGHTA, CDR2 FQGNSA. CDR3 size: 15 residues. The chain's CDR3 is CASSLVARGGSIQYF. CDR3 DNA (partial): TGTGCCAGCAGCTTAGTAGCGCGGGGGGGCTCCATT.

A word on this clone: Coverage ceases 3 residues before the CDR3 finishes, and the germline J gene fills in the end. The rearrangement links TRBV7-9 to TRBJ1-2; 7 bases line up with TRBD1. Per germline, CDR1 SEHNR and CDR2 FQNEAQ (reference sequence). The CDR3 contains 13 residues. CDR3 residues: CASSHTGVGGYTF. The sequenced part of the CDR3 DNA is TGTGCCAGCAGCCATACAGGGGTTGGGGGC. Together with reference TRBV7-9 and TRBJ1-2, the CDR3 gives the full variable domain: DTGVSQNPRHKITKRGQNVTFRCDPISEHNRLYWYRQTLGQGPEFLTYFQNEAQLEKSRLLSDRFSAERPKGSFSTLEIQRTEQGDSAMYLCASSHTGVGGYTFGSGTRLTVV.

CDR3: CSAYGGGYGYTF. The DNA read from the CDR3 is TGCAGTGCCTATGGAGGAGGGTATGGC. This chain connects TRBV20-1 to TRBJ1-2, with D unresolved. The read stops 3 residues short of the end of the CDR3; the missing end is completed from the germline J gene. Germline values: CDR1 DFQATT, CDR2 SNEGSKA (reference sequence). Trimming stripped 6 bases from V and 5 bases from J, with 13 bases between. This CDR3 has 12 amino acids.